This T cell receptor beta chain was recovered during a study of regulatory T cells in long-lasting Graves disease. On this clonotype: Its cognate antigen is unknown.

Library construction for TCR beta used iRepertoire HTBI primers and Arm-PCR of CDR3 regions. Each CDR3 protein is one row after TCRdb ran MiXCR on the multiplex PCR reads. The sample includes over 450,000 distinct CDR3 sequences, 20% to 25% of them seen just once. With 6 bases clipped from V and 6 bases from J, the junction kept 12 bases outside the gene matches. CDR3 length: 18 residues. Germline CDR1 and CDR2: KGHDR and SFDVKD. Time point given: persistent/refractory GD, antithyroid drugs over 5 years with positive TRAb. PBMC-extracted RNA yielded the TCR library. From an endocrinology department in Xi'an, China, came the patients. Findings and limits, study-wide: The study found TRBV28, TRBJ1-2 and TRBJ2-5 favored in persistent disease. Persistent Graves' patients possessed reduced TCR diversity relative to recently diagnosed ones.

The sample was peripheral blood mononuclear cells (PBMCs), taken when the disease was refractory, from a patient treated with antithyroid drugs. This chain links TRBV24-1 with TRBJ2-3; 15 bases align to TRBD2. The source is a female donor with Graves disease. CDR3 in amino acids: CATSRGLAGGPRLDTQYF. In nucleotides, the CDR3 is TGTGCCACCAGTCGAGGACTAGCGGGAGGGCCTCGCCTGGATACGCAGTATTTT.